Listed here are 6 T cell receptor beta chains from one sample, sequenced in a study of CD8+ T cells in alopecia areata. It was cDNA, reverse transcribed from extracted RNA, that served as the sequencing template. The repertoire was sequenced with immunoSEQ multiplex PCR; TCRdb's copy has only in-frame clones and lacks some. Among some 170,000 clones listed, around 71% were seen once. This sample comprised CD8+ T cells sorted from blood, obtained at week 0. The receptors were gathered from a human donor with alopecia areata.

This clone was recorded at least ten times. V gene TRBV19 combines with J gene TRBJ1-1, with 11 bases that match TRBD1. CDR3 length: 17 residues. With 5 bases clipped from V and 1 base from J, the junction kept 9 bases outside the gene matches. The germline gives CDR1 LNHDA, CDR2 SQIVND (reference sequence). Here the CDR3 DNA reads TGTGCCAGTAGTGTACGGGGACAGGGGGGTAAGAACACTGAAGCTTTCTTT. This encodes CASSVRGQGGKNTEAFF.

This clone appeared a few times. The V call is TRBV27, the J call TRBJ1-1; D ambiguous. CDR3 length equals 12 residues. V shed 3 bases and J shed 5 bases, with 7 bases lying between them. CDR1 and CDR2 from the germline V gene are MNHEY and SMNVEV (reference sequence). CDR3 nucleotides: TGTGCCAGCAGTTTTCAAGGAACTGAAGCTTTCTTT. Protein: CASSFQGTEAFF.

This clone was detected a few times. J is TRBJ2-2 and V is TRBV29-1; D may match TRBD1 or TRBD2 (6 bases each). The length of the CDR3 is 14 residues. The germline V and J ends were trimmed by 1 base and 4 bases, with 10 bases remaining between them. Germline V gives CDR1 SQVTM, CDR2 ANQGSEA. CDR3 region: CSVEGGRGTGELFF. DNA for the CDR3: TGCAGCGTTGAAGGGGGGCGGGGCACCGGGGAGCTGTTTTTT.

The V and J genes are TRBV6-5 and TRBJ1-6, with D unclear. The V end lost 6 bases, the J end lost 0 bases, and 9 bases lay between the germline ends. The CDR3 loop spans 15 amino acids. Germline V gene data show CDR1 as MNHEY and CDR2 as SVGAGI. The CDR3 sequence: CASSRGSSYNSPLHF. The CDR3 DNA reads TGTGCCAGCAGCCGCGGGAGCTCCTATAATTCACCCCTCCACTTT.

V and J are TRBV9 and TRBJ2-6; no clear D gene. Trimming pared 2 bases from V and 3 bases from J, leaving 6 bases between. The CDR3 contains 14 residues. Germline values: CDR1 SGDLS, CDR2 YYNGEE. For the CDR3, the DNA is TGTGCCAGCAGCGTGACAAGTGGGGCCAACGTCCTGACTTTC. Protein: CASSVTSGANVLTF.

The J gene is TRBJ1-2, the V gene TRBV30, with TRBD1 matching 7 bases. J was trimmed by 5 bases and V by 5 bases; bases with no gene match: 11. The CDR3 has 14 residues. The V gene's germline CDR1 is GTSNPN and CDR2 SVGIG (reference sequence). The CDR3 here is CAWVDWDRPYGYTF. The CDR3 DNA sequence: TGTGCCTGGGTCGACTGGGACAGACCTTATGGCTACACCTTC.